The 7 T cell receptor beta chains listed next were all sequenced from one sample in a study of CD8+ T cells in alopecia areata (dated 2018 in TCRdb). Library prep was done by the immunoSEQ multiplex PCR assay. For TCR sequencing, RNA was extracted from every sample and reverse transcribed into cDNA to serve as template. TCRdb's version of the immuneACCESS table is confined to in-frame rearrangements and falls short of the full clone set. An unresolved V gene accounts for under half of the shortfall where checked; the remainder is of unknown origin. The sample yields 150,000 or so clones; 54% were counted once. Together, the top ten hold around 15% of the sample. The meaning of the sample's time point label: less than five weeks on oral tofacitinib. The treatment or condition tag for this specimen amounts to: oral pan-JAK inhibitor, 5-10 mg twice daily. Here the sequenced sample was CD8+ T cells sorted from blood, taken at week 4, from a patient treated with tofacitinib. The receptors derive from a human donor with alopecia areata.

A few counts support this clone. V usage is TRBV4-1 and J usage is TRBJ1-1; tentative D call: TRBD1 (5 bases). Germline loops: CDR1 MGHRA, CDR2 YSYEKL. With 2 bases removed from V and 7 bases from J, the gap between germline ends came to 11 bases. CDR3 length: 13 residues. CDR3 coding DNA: TGCGCCAGCAGCCAAAATGGACACGTTGAAGCTTTCTTT. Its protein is CASSQNGHVEAFF.

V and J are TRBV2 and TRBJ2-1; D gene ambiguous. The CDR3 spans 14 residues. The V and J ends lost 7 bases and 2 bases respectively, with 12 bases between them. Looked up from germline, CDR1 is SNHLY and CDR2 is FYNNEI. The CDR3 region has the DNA TGTGCCAGCACTTCGTTGGCAGCCTACAATGAGCAGTTCTTC. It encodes CASTSLAAYNEQFF.

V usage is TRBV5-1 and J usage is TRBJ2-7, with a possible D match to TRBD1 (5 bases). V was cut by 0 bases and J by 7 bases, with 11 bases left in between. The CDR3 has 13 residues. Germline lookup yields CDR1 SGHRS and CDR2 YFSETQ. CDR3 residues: CASSLVRDKEQYF. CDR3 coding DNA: TGCGCCAGCAGCTTGGTCAGGGATAAGGAGCAGTACTTC. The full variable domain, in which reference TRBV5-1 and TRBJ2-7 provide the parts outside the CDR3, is KAGVTQTPRYLIKTRGQQVTLSCSPISGHRSVSWYQQTPGQGLQFLFEYFSETQRNKGNFPGRFSGRQFSNSRSEMNVSTLELGDSALYLCASSLVRDKEQYFGPGTRLTVT.

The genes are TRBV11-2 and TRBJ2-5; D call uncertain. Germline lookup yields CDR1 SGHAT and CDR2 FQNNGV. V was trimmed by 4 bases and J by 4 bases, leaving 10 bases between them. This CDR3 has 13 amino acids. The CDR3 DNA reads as TGTGCCAGCAGCTCGATGTACCCAGAGACCCAGTACTTC. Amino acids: CASSSMYPETQYF.

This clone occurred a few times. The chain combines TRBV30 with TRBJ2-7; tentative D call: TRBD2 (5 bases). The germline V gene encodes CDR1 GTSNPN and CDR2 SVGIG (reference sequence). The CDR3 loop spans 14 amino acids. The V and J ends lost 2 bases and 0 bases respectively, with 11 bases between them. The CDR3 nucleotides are TGTGCCTGGAGTTTAACGGGGAGCTCCTACGAGCAGTACTTC. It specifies CAWSLTGSSYEQYF.

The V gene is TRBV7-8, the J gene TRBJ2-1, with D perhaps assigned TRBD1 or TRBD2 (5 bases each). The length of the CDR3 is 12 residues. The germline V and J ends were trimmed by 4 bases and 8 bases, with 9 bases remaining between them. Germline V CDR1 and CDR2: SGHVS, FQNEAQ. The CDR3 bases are TGTGCCAGCAGCTCTTCGGGGCATGAGCAGTTCTTC. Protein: CASSSSGHEQFF.

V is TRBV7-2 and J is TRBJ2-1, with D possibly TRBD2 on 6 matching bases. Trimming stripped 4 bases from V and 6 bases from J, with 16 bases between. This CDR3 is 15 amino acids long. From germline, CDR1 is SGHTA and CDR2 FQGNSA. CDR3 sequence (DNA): TGTGCCAGCAGCTACAATATCGGGACTTTCAATGAGCAGTTCTTC. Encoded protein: CASSYNIGTFNEQFF.